This TCR beta chain was identified during a study of T cells after yellow fever vaccination. Study-wide results and limits: Reappearance after the booster was observed for most primary-vaccination clones (about 96% CD4, around 90% CD8).

Template switching by 5'RACE produced TCR cDNA, adding a universal primer site and UMIs. One entry per CDR3 protein, called by TCRdb with MiXCR from the 5' RACE reads. The repertoire holds 95,000 to 150,000 distinct CDR3 sequences, with approximately 9% as singletons. About this clonotype itself: Its antigen is still unknown.

This specimen consisted of CD8+ T cells sorted from PBMCs, obtained on the day of the yellow fever booster vaccination. This TCR was sampled from a man younger than 35 who received the YFV17D yellow fever vaccine.

DNA of the CDR3: TGCAGTGCTAGACCCCGGACGGGGGCCTACAATGAGCAGTTCTTC. Translated: CSARPRTGAYNEQFF. The V and J genes are TRBV20-1 and TRBJ2-1, with D perhaps TRBD2 (6 bases). This CDR3 has 15 amino acids. Trimming took off 2 bases at V and 2 bases at J, with 13 bases between the two ends. Per germline, CDR1 DFQATT and CDR2 SNEGSKA (reference sequence).